These 7 T cell receptor beta chains originate from one sample sequenced in a study of blood T cell repertoires in COVID-19. Libraries were prepared by immunoSEQ multiplex PCR; TCRdb keeps only in-frame clonotypes and omits some of them. The sample includes around 250,000 clones, around 83% of them seen just once. Sequenced sample: peripheral blood. These TCRs come from a man older than 75 with acute or convalescent COVID-19.

The V and J genes are TRBV21-1 and TRBJ2-7; the DNA was not used to check the table's D call, TRBD1. TRBV21-1 is flagged as a pseudogene. The CDR3 length is 17 residues. The CDR3 here is CASSFRRDRGLAYEQYF. The CDR3 coding sequence is TGTGCCAGCAGCTTCCGCCGGGACAGGGGGCTGGCCTACGAGCAGTACTTC.

This chain connects TRBV28 to TRBJ2-1; D gene unclear. The CDR3 extends over 14 amino acids. Germline V lookup: CDR1 MDHEN, CDR2 SYDVKM. Trimming cost V 9 bases and J 4 bases, with 16 bases left between them. The CDR3 sequence is CASQPRQRYNEQFF. The CDR3 bases are TGTGCCAGTCAGCCTCGGCAGCGTTACAATGAGCAGTTCTTC.

The chain links TRBV2 to TRBJ1-2; D may be TRBD1 (5 bases). The V gene lost 3 bases and the J gene lost 8 bases, with 10 bases spanning the gap. This CDR3 has 12 residues. The germline gives CDR1 SNHLY, CDR2 FYNNEI. Here the CDR3 DNA reads TGTGCCAGCAGTGAGGAGGGGTTCGGCTACACCTTC. It codes for CASSEEGFGYTF.

V is TRBV5-5 and J is TRBJ2-6; D is possibly TRBD1 (5 bases). The CDR3 covers 15 residues. Germline CDR1 reads SGHKS; CDR2 reads YYEKEE (reference sequence). V was pared by 0 bases and J by 4 bases, with 8 bases between. The CDR3 sequence is CASSLVGLGANVLTF. In nucleotides, the CDR3 is TGTGCCAGCAGCTTGGTGGGGCTAGGGGCCAACGTCCTGACTTTC.

The rearrangement uses TRBV29-1 and TRBJ1-1; a possible D gene is TRBD1 (6 bases). The CDR3 sequence is 12 residues long. The V gene lost 5 bases and the J gene lost 5 bases, with 12 bases spanning the gap. Germline values: CDR1 SQVTM, CDR2 ANQGSEA. Here the CDR3 reads CSVRQGNTEAFF. CDR3 DNA: TGCAGCGTTCGGCAGGGGAATACTGAAGCTTTCTTT.

The V gene is TRBV19, the J gene TRBJ2-5; D perhaps matches TRBD2 (6 bases). Germline CDR1 LNHDA, CDR2 SQIVND (reference sequence). The CDR3 extends over 15 amino acids. V gave up 9 bases and J gave up 2 bases, with 19 bases separating them. The CDR3 DNA follows: TGTGCCAGCAAACCGGGACTGCTGATTCAAGAGACCCAGTACTTC. It encodes CASKPGLLIQETQYF.

V gene TRBV19 combines with J gene TRBJ2-7; 8 bases agree with TRBD1. The CDR3 is 14 residues long. Germline CDR1 and CDR2: LNHDA and SQIVND (reference sequence). With 3 bases clipped from V and 9 bases from J, the junction kept 10 bases outside the gene matches. The chain's CDR3 is CASSMGTGRFGQYF. For the CDR3, the DNA is TGTGCCAGTAGTATGGGGACAGGCCGCTTTGGGCAGTACTTC.